Shown below are 2 T cell receptor beta chains from a single sample sequenced in a study of cytomegalovirus exposure and HLA in healthy donors. 13 Jbeta primers and 60 Vbeta primers were used for the PCR. Assay: immunoSEQ multiplex PCR; the TCRdb copy retains only in-frame clones and omits some. The sample includes around 150,000 clones, about 74% of them seen just once. Material: PBMCs. Source of these receptors: a woman between 45 and 65 years old in good health and CMV-seronegative.

J is TRBJ1-1 and V is TRBV18; 8 bases line up with TRBD1. With 4 bases clipped from V and 7 bases from J, the junction kept 11 bases outside the gene matches. The length of the CDR3 is 15 residues. Germline CDR1 reads KGHSH; CDR2 reads LQKENI. DNA of the CDR3: TGTGCCAGCTCACTGTTACAGGGGGTGGGCGGTGAAGCTTTCTTT. Translating gives CASSLLQGVGGEAFF. The variable domain in full, with the rest retrieved from reference TRBV18 and TRBJ1-1, is NAGVMQNPRHLVRRRGQEARLRCSPMKGHSHVYWYRQLPEEGLKFMVYLQKENIIDESGMPKERFSAEFPKEGPSILRIQQVVRGDSAAYFCASSLLQGVGGEAFFGQGTRLTVV.

V and J are TRBV2 and TRBJ1-2; D remains ambiguous. CDR1 and CDR2 from the germline V gene are SNHLY and FYNNEI. The CDR3 runs to 14 residues. Trimming shortened V by 7 bases and J by 1 base, and 13 bases separated the two germline ends. As DNA, the CDR3 is TGTGCCAGCAAAGTTTTCGGCGGTAACTATGGCTACACCTTC. Translated, it gives CASKVFGGNYGYTF.